This T cell receptor beta chain was found in a study of shared clonotypes between healthy human individuals. At the level of the study: Three CD4 naive, three CD4 memory, two CD8 naive and one CD8 memory plate were used per donor. Whole-study findings and limits: Tissue TCR repertoires likely differ from these blood-only repertoires.

In regard to this clone: No antigen is known for it.

Method: immunoSEQ multiplex PCR; TCRdb's copy keeps in-frame clones and lacks some. The repertoire includes roughly 770,000 clones, around 96% of them detected once, and about 0.25% sits in the top ten. CD8 cells classed as naive were CD45RO-negative and positively selected for CCR7, excluding terminally differentiated effector memory CD45RA+ cells. Recent acute infections and vaccinations were absent in the healthy HIV-negative adult donors. In germline, CDR1 is MNHEY, CDR2 SMNVEV (reference sequence). Trimming cost V 4 bases and J 1 base; bases outside gene matches: 8. The CDR3 runs 16 residues. This clonotype was sampled from a man under 40 in good health. This chain links TRBV27 with TRBJ1-1; 8 bases match TRBD1. The material sequenced was naive CD8+ T cells sorted from blood. CDR3 in amino acids: CASSSPLGTGNTEAFF. CDR3 nucleotide sequence: TGTGCCAGCAGTTCGCCCCTCGGGACAGGGAACACTGAAGCTTTCTTT.